This T cell receptor beta chain was retrieved from a study of shared clonotypes between healthy human individuals (dated by TCRdb to the early 2020s). For the study in its entirety: Three men and a couple of women, aged 18 to 49 years, made up the cohort. For each donor, three plates each were used for CD4 naive and CD4 memory, two plates were used for CD8 naive, and one plate was used for CD8 memory. To estimate repertoire size and how much clonotypes are shared between individuals, the study performed deep sequencing of blood TCR repertoires from five healthy adults. Different laboratories and diverse techniques were used to prepare libraries and sequence TCR repertoires, to increase sequencing depth and limit assay-specific biases. Per donor, leukapheresis produced somewhere between about 0.8 and 9 billion PBMCs. What the study reported, not specific to this receptor: Sampling was limited to blood, and TCR repertoires in tissue likely differ from TCR repertoires in blood. Rarefaction of sorted-subset datasets indicated incomplete sequencing despite the large sequencing depth. Estimated clonotype richness was generally larger for naive than for memory subsets. Because the study included a small number of donors, the genetic and exposure-history diversity represented was limited. Sharing across a few donors was observed for approximately 5% of naive CD4, 3.5% of naive CD8, roughly 2.3% of memory CD4, and less than 0.45% of memory CD8 clonotypes. Clonotypes shared by all four sorted-subset donors showed higher generation probabilities than non-shared clonotypes. Pairwise subsampling led to the expectation that sequencing depth would affect the degree of clonotype sharing among donors.

The donors were healthy, HIV-negative adults with no recently reported acute infections or vaccinations. Every donor was a Caucasian adult residing in Nashville, Tennessee, USA. Magnetic negative selection was used to enrich CD4+ T cells, after which naive cells were positively selected on CD45RA and the negative fraction became the memory subset. Blood was obtained by leukapheresis, after which PBMCs were separated by Ficoll-Histopaque density gradient centrifugation and cryopreserved in liquid nitrogen vapor phase. Analytical flow cytometry was used to check the purity and quantity of every magnetically sorted T cell population. Genomic DNA was isolated from every sorted fraction and measured by UV absorbance on a Nanodrop 2000c. On this clone itself: No antigen is known for it. No much larger clone exists at a distance of one base, and base qualities are not known.

Using the deep immunoSEQ assay, TCR CDR3 regions were amplified from genomic DNA by multiplex PCR. For each cell subset, the extracted genomic DNA was distributed evenly across all wells of several immunoSEQ 96-well plates, and each plate served as one replicate. For sorted subsets, each replicate PCR was loaded with 200 ng genomic DNA, equivalent to about 30,000 T cell genomes. Purified libraries were quantified with a Qubit 3.0 fluorometer, sized on a Bioanalyzer 2100, and re-quantified with the KAPA Library Quantification kit. A separate single-read 150-cycle Illumina NextSeq 550 flow cell was used to sequence each immunoSEQ 96-well plate. Turning to the authors' computational methods: Because only junctional sequences without quality scores were contained in the immunoSEQ output, filtering matching that applied to full-length reads could not be performed. Sequences were annotated with PyIR, a Python wrapper for IgBLAST v1.9, and V/J genes and CDR3 were assigned using IMGT germline references. Any read was removed if the V/J assignment was weak (E-value above 1e-6), the CDR3 was missing, or the read contained stop codons, out-of-frame junctions, or ambiguous translated residues. V3J clonotypes were defined as sequences sharing an identical inferred V gene, J gene, and CDR3 amino acid sequence. The percentage overlap between two repertoires was calculated by dividing the number of shared unique clonotypes by the size of the smaller repertoire. Richness of each repertoire was evaluated using RTK rarefaction, the Chao1 estimator, and Recon v2.1 estimates of unobserved clonotypes. Generation probabilities were computed with OLGA for all TCRbeta clonotypes obtained by the gDNA method from a few donors. TCRdb took this table from immuneACCESS and kept in-frame rearrangements with V and J called. Such tables lack part of the clones; where checked against another copy, unresolved V genes explain under half of the gap, and the rest is unexplained. V and J calls and clone size are copied from that table; D and trimming were computed from the DNA. The table for this sample lists about 2.5 million clones; 92% of them were counted only once. Around 0.4% of the sample belongs to the ten largest clones.

Sequencing was carried out using naive CD4+ T cells from PBMCs. The cell subset or site label for this specimen denotes: CD45RA+ positively selected. The source of this sequence is a man younger than 35 in good health. Some clones in this sample may be carry-over from other donors' samples.

The DNA is TGCAGTGCCACGACTAGAGTGGAGCAGTTCTTC. This codes for CSATTRVEQFF. The sequence links TRBV20-1 to TRBJ2-1; TRBD2 is a possible D gene, resting on 6 matching bases. The CDR3, from cysteine to phenylalanine, totals 11 residues. The sequence is cut down to CDR3 DNA, 33 bases in frame from base 1. A distance of 13 bases separates the germline ends of V and J, which lose 6 bases and 10 bases respectively. Reading the germline V gene (reference sequence) gives CDR1 DFQATT and CDR2 SNEGSKA.